This T cell receptor beta chain was recovered during a study of control samples from healthy donors and cancer patients. Some clones are missing from TCRdb's copy, which holds only in-frame ones; the method was immunoSEQ multiplex PCR. Of roughly 130,000 clones listed, 80% to 90% were seen once; the top ten hold approximately 9.4%. Input material: blood. The sequence derives from a woman aged 25 to 45 in good health.

The CDR3 DNA follows: TGTGCCTGTATAGCGGGAGGGCCAGGGACGCAGTATTTT. The encoded protein is CACIAGGPGTQYF. V usage is TRBV30 and J usage is TRBJ2-3; 11 nucleotides line up with TRBD2. V shed 6 bases, J shed 9 bases, and the junction held 8 bases outside the gene matches. The germline V gene has CDR1 GTSNPN and CDR2 SVGIG (reference sequence). The CDR3 has 13 residues.